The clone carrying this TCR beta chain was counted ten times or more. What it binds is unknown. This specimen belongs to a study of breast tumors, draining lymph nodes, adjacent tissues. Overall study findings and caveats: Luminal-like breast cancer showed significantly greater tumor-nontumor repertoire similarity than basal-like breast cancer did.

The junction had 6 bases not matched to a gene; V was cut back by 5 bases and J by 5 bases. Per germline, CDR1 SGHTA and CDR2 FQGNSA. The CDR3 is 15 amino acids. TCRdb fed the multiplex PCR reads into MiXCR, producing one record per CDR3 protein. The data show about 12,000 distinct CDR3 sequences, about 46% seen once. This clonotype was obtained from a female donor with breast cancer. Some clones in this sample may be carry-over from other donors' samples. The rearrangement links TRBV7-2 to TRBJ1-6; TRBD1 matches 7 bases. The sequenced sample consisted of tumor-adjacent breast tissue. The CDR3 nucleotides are TGTGCCAGCAGCCCGCGGGACAGAGATAATTCACCCCTCCACTTT. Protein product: CASSPRDRDNSPLHF.